These T cell receptor beta chains were read from a single sample in a study of shared clonotypes between healthy human individuals. Data came from immunoSEQ multiplex PCR; TCRdb stores just in-frame clones and leaves some out. The sample shows around 2.1 million clones, approximately 94% of them seen only once. What was sequenced was naive CD8+ T cells from PBMCs. All receptors derive from a man between 18 and 35 years old in good health. Some clones in this sample may be carry-over from other donors' samples. The CDR3 runs from the conserved cysteine through the conserved F or W. Clone size, where shown, is once, few, many, or a class for clones that have expanded.

size	V	J	CDR3
NA	TRBV11-2	TRBJ1-6	CASSLEIFRGATSPLHF
NA	TRBV27	TRBJ2-1	CASSPTSTGGYNEQFF
NA	TRBV5-4	TRBJ2-5	CASSFQGEETQYF
NA	TRBV2	TRBJ1-6	CASSPGSFTLHF
NA	TRBV6-5	TRBJ1-2	CASSYSGGYGYTF
NA	TRBV28	TRBJ2-5	CASSLVQAGETQYF
NA	TRBV27	TRBJ2-5	CASSWGEGEETQYF
NA	TRBV27	TRBJ2-1	CASSPSGIFTGNEQFF
NA	TRBV25-1	TRBJ2-3	CASSEYLREGPDTQYF
NA	TRBV5-6	TRBJ2-2	CASSLGPGTNTGELFF
NA	TRBV18	TRBJ2-7	CASSDLGSGVEQYF
NA	TRBV4-2	TRBJ2-2	CASSAKPLSGELFF
NA	TRBV30	TRBJ2-7	CAWSAKTYEQYF
NA	TRBV5-8	TRBJ1-1	CASSPDRDTEAFF
NA	TRBV27	TRBJ2-7	CASSLYRDYEQYF
NA	TRBV27	TRBJ2-7	CASSLTGDEQYF
NA	TRBV27	TRBJ1-6	CASAQRLGRDSPLHF
NA	TRBV15	TRBJ2-5	CATSSPRGGTQYF
once	TRBV11-2	TRBJ2-1	CASSLGLLVSYNEQFF
once	TRBV28	TRBJ2-2	CASSSRAGELFF
NA	TRBV15	TRBJ1-2	CATSSEGRGIGDGYTF
NA	TRBV7-6	TRBJ2-7	CASSWNSESPSYEQYF
NA	TRBV9	TRBJ2-1	CASRDGTSGSNEQFF
NA	TRBV27	TRBJ2-7	CASSARGFPYEQYF
NA	TRBV11-2	TRBJ2-5	CASSLYHVRGETQYF
NA	TRBV4-3	TRBJ1-3	CASSQDQTGFSGNTIYF
NA	TRBV27	TRBJ1-2	CASRLVSTGGARYGYTF
NA	TRBV7-3	TRBJ2-5	CASGSGVKETQYF
NA	TRBV5-6	TRBJ2-4	CASSGWAAKNIQYF
NA	TRBV9	TRBJ2-7	CASSVVGTSYEQYF
once	TRBV9	TRBJ2-7	CASSPDGYEQYF
NA	TRBV4-1	TRBJ2-7	CASSQGRDGYEQYF